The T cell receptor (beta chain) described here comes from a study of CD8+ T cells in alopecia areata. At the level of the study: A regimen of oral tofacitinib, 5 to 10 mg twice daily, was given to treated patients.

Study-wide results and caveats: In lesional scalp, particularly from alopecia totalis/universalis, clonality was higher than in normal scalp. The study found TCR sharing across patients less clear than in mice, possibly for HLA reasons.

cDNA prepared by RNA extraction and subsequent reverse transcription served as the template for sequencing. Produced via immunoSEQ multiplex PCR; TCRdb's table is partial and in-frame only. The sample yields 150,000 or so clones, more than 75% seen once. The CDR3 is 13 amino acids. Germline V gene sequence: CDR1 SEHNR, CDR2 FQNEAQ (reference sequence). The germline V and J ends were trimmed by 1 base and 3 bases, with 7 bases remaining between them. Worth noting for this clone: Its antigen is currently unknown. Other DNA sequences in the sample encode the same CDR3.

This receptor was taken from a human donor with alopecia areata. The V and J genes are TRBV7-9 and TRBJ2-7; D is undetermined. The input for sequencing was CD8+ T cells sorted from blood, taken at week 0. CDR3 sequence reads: CASSLEGYYEQYF. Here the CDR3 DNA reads TGTGCCAGCAGCTTAGAAGGGTACTACGAGCAGTACTTC.